This T cell receptor beta chain was captured by sequencing in a study of T cell responses to AZD1222 COVID-19 vaccine. Study-level findings and limits: Spike-specific TCR breadth and depth both grew after two AZD1222 doses. It should be noted that donors were predominantly white British and more often female, and clonal diversity was possibly underestimated.

The assay was immunoSEQ multiplex PCR, and TCRdb's table has in-frame clones only and misses some. The sample holds tens of thousands of clones; around nine tenths are singletons and the top ten take under 5.5%. To note about this clone: The antigen is undetermined.

This TCR derives from an adult who received the AZD1222 COVID-19 vaccine. Here the sequenced sample was peripheral blood, taken 28 days after the second AZD1222 dose.

CDR3 sequence reads: CASSFRGSNTGELFF. DNA for the CDR3: TGTGCCAGCAGCTTCAGGGGGTCGAACACCGGGGAGCTGTTTTTT. The chain is built from TRBV7-9 and TRBJ1-3; 7 nucleotides line up with TRBD1. The J call is doubtful: the DNA matches TRBJ2-2 better. CDR1 is SEHNR and CDR2 is FQNEAQ in the germline V gene (reference sequence). This CDR3 has 15 residues.